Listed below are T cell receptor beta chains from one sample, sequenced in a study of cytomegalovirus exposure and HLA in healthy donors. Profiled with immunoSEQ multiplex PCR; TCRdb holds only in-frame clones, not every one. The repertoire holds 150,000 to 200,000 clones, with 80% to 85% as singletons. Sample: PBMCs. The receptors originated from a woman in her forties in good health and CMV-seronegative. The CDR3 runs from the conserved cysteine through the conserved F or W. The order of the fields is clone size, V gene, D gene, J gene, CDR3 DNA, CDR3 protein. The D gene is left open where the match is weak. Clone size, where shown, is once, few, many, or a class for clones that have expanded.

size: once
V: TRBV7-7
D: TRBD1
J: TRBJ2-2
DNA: TGTGCCAGCAGCTCCACAGGGGGCTCGAACACCGGGGAGCTGTTTTTT
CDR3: CASSSTGGSNTGELFF

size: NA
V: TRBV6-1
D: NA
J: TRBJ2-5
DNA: TGTGCCAGTAGTGAAGCGCTGGATAGGGCAGGGGAGACCCAGTACTTC
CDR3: CASSEALDRAGETQYF

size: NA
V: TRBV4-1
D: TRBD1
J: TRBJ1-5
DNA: TGCGCCAGCAGCCCGAGGAACAGGGGGGCAAATAGCAATCAGCCCCAGCATTTT
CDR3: CASSPRNRGANSNQPQHF

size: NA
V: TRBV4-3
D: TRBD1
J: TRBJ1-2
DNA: TGCGCCAGCAGCCAAGCAGGGGGCTATGGCTACACCTTC
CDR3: CASSQAGGYGYTF

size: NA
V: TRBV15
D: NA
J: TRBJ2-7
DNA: TGTGCCACCAGCGGATTGACGACAGACGGTGAGCAGTACTTC
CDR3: CATSGLTTDGEQYF

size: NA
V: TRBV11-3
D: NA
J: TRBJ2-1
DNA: TGTGCCAGCAGCTTCCTGGGGAGGACCTATGAGCAGTTCTTC
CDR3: CASSFLGRTYEQFF

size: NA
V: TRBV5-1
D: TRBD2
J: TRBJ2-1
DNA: TGCGCCAGCAGCGACGGGAGGAGACTAAGAGAGCAGTTCTTC
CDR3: CASSDGRRLREQFF

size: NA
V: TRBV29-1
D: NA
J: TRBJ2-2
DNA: TGCAGCGTTGAAGGGGCCGTCACCGGGGAGCTGTTTTTT
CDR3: CSVEGAVTGELFF

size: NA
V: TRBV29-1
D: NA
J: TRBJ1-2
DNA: TGCAGCGTTGAGGACAACCCAGGCTATGGCTACACCTTC
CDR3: CSVEDNPGYGYTF

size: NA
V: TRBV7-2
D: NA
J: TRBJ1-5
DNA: TGTGCCAGCAGCCTCGCCGTGGGGCATAGGCAGCCCCAGCATTTT
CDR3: CASSLAVGHRQPQHF

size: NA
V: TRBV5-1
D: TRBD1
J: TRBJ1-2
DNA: TGCGCCAGCAGCTCATCCTCGACAGGGGGGGGCGGCTACACCTTC
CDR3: CASSSSSTGGGGYTF

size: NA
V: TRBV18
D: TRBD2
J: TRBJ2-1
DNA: TGTGCCAGCTCAGGGAGCGGGAGTAAATCCTATGAGCAGTTCTTC
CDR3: CASSGSGSKSYEQFF

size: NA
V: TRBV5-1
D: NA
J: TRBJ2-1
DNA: TGCGCCAGCAGCTTGGGGGGTGACAGCCTGGGGGAGCAGTTCTTC
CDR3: CASSLGGDSLGEQFF

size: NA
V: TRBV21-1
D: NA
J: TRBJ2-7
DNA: TGTGCCAGCAGCTTCCGGACACGATCCTACGAGCAGTACTTC
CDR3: CASSFRTRSYEQYF

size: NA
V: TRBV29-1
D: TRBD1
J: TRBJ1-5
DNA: TGCAGCGTCGGGACAGGGGCAGGCAATCAGCCCCAGCATTTT
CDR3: CSVGTGAGNQPQHF

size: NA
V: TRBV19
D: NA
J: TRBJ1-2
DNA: TGTGCCAGTAGTAGCGTGGACGCCGGATATAGCGGTGGCTACACCTTC
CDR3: CASSSVDAGYSGGYTF

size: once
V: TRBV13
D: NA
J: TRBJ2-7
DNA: TGTGCCAGCAGCTTAGGCGGGAGCTCCTACGAGCAGTACTTC
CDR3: CASSLGGSSYEQYF

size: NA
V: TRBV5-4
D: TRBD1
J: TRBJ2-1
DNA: TGTGCCAGCAGCAAGGGACAGGGTGAGCCCTATGAGCAGTTCTTC
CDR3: CASSKGQGEPYEQFF

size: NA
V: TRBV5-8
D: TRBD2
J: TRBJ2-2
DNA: TGTGCCAGCAGCTCCGGACTAGCGGGGTACACCGGGGAGCTGTTTTTT
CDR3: CASSSGLAGYTGELFF

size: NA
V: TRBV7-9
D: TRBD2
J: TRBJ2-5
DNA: TGTGCCAGCAGCAGAACTAGCGGTGGAGAGACCCAGTACTTC
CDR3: CASSRTSGGETQYF

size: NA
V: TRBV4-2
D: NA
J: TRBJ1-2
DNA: TGTGCCAGCAGCCAAGACAACCTGATAGGGGACTATGGCTACACCTTC
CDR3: CASSQDNLIGDYGYTF

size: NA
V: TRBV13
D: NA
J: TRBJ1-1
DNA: TGTGCCAGCAGCTTAGGCCTAAGAGGATGGAGGGTAACAACTGAAGCTTTCTTT
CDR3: CASSLGLRGWRVTTEAFF

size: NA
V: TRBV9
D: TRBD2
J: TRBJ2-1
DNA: TGTGCCAGCAGCGTAGGGACTAGCGGGAGTACTGAGCAGTTCTTC
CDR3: CASSVGTSGSTEQFF

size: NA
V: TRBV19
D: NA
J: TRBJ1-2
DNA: TGTGCCAGTACCCCTACGGAGATCGCCCGGGGCTACACCTTC
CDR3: CASTPTEIARGYTF

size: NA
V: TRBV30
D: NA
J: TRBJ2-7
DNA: TGTGCCTGGAGGGTGACAGGAACCTACGAGCAGTACTTC
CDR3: CAWRVTGTYEQYF

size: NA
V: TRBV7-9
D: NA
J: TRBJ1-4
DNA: TGTGCCAGCAGCTTACCCCAACGGCAGGGGCCGTGGCAAAAACTGTTTTTT
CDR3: CASSLPQRQGPWQKLFF

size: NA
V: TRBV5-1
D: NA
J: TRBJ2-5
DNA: TGCGCCAGCCAGGGGCAACCTGGAAAAGAGACCCAGTACTTC
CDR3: CASQGQPGKETQYF

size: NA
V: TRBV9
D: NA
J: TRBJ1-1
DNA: TGTGCCAGCAGCGTACAAGGGGCCCTGGGAGAAGCTTTCTTT
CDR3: CASSVQGALGEAFF

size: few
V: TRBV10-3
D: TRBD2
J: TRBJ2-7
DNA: TGTGCCATCAGTGGAAGCGGGAGTATGAGCGAGCAGTACTTC
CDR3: CAISGSGSMSEQYF

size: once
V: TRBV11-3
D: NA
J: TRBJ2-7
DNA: TGTGCCAGCAGCGACGGACTTTTCCCGGCCGAGCAGTACTTC
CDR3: CASSDGLFPAEQYF

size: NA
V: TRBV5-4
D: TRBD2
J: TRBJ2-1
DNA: TGTGCCAGCAGATCCGGGACTAGCGCCTACAATGAGCAGTTCTTC
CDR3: CASRSGTSAYNEQFF

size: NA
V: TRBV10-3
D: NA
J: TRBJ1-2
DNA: TGTGCCATCAGAGTGGGAGCTTTCGATGGCTACACCTTC
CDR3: CAIRVGAFDGYTF

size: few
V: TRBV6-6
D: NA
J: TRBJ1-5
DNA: TGTGCCAGCAGTTTCCCAGGGATCAATCAGCCCCAGCATTTT
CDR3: CASSFPGINQPQHF

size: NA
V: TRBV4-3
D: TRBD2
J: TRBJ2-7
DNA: TGCGCCAGCAGCCAAAGACTAGCGGGAGCTTCCTACGAGCAGTACTTC
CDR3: CASSQRLAGASYEQYF

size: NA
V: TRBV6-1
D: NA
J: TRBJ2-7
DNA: TGTGCCAGCAGTTCCCCCCAGTCCTACGAGCAGTACTTC
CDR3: CASSSPQSYEQYF

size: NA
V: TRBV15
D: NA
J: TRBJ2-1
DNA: TGTGCCACCAGCAGAGCAGGGGGAGGTGAGCAGTTCTTC
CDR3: CATSRAGGGEQFF

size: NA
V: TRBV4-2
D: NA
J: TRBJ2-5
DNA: TGTGCCAGCAGCCAAGATTCGAAGGGGGTGACCCAGTACTTC
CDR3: CASSQDSKGVTQYF

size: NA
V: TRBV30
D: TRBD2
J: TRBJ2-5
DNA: TGTGCCTGGAGTTCCCTGAGCGGGGGCCCGTCGACCCAGTACTTC
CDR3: CAWSSLSGGPSTQYF

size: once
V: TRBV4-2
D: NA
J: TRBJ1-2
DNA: TGTGCCAGCAGCACCCCAGGGGAGCCCAACTATGGCTACACCTTC
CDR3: CASSTPGEPNYGYTF

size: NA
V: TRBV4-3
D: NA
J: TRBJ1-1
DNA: TGCGCCAGCAGCCTCGAATCGACATCGAACACTGAAGCTTTCTTT
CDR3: CASSLESTSNTEAFF

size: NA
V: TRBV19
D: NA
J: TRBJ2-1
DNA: TGTGCCAGTAGTATTGTACAGAGCTCCTACAATGAGCAGTTCTTC
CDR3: CASSIVQSSYNEQFF

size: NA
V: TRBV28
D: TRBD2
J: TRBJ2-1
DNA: TGTGCCAGCAGTTTAATAACTAGCGGGAGGCCGGCATACAATGAGCAGTTCTTC
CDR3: CASSLITSGRPAYNEQFF

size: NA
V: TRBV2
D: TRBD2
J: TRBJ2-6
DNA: TGTGCCAGCAGCCGAGCGGCGGGAGGGCCTTTTGGGGCCAACGTCCTGACTTTC
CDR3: CASSRAAGGPFGANVLTF

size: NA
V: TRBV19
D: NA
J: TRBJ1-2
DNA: TGTGCCAGGGCGGACGGGGGATATGGCTACACCTTC
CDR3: CARADGGYGYTF

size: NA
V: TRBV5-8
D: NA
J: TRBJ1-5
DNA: TGTGCCAGCAGCTCCTATAATCAGCCCCAGCATTTT
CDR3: CASSSYNQPQHF

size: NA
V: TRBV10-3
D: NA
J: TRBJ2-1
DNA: TGTGCCATCAGTCCGGGACTGGGGCTCTTGGAGCAGTTCTTC
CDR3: CAISPGLGLLEQFF

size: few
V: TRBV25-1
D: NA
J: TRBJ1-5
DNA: TGTGCCAGCAGTGAGATGGGACACCGGGTGCCCCAGCATTTT
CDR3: CASSEMGHRVPQHF

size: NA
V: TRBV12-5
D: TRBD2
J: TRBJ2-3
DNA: TGTGCTAGTGGTAAGCCGGGACTAGCGGTCACAGATACGCAGTATTTT
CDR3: CASGKPGLAVTDTQYF

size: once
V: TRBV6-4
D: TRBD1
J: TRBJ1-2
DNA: TGTGCCAGCACCCCTTCCCCCGGGACAGGGCGAGGCTACACCTTC
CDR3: CASTPSPGTGRGYTF

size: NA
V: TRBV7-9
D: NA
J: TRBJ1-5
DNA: TGTTCCAGCAGCTTTGACAGCCGTTATCAGCCCCAGCATTTT
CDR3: CSSSFDSRYQPQHF